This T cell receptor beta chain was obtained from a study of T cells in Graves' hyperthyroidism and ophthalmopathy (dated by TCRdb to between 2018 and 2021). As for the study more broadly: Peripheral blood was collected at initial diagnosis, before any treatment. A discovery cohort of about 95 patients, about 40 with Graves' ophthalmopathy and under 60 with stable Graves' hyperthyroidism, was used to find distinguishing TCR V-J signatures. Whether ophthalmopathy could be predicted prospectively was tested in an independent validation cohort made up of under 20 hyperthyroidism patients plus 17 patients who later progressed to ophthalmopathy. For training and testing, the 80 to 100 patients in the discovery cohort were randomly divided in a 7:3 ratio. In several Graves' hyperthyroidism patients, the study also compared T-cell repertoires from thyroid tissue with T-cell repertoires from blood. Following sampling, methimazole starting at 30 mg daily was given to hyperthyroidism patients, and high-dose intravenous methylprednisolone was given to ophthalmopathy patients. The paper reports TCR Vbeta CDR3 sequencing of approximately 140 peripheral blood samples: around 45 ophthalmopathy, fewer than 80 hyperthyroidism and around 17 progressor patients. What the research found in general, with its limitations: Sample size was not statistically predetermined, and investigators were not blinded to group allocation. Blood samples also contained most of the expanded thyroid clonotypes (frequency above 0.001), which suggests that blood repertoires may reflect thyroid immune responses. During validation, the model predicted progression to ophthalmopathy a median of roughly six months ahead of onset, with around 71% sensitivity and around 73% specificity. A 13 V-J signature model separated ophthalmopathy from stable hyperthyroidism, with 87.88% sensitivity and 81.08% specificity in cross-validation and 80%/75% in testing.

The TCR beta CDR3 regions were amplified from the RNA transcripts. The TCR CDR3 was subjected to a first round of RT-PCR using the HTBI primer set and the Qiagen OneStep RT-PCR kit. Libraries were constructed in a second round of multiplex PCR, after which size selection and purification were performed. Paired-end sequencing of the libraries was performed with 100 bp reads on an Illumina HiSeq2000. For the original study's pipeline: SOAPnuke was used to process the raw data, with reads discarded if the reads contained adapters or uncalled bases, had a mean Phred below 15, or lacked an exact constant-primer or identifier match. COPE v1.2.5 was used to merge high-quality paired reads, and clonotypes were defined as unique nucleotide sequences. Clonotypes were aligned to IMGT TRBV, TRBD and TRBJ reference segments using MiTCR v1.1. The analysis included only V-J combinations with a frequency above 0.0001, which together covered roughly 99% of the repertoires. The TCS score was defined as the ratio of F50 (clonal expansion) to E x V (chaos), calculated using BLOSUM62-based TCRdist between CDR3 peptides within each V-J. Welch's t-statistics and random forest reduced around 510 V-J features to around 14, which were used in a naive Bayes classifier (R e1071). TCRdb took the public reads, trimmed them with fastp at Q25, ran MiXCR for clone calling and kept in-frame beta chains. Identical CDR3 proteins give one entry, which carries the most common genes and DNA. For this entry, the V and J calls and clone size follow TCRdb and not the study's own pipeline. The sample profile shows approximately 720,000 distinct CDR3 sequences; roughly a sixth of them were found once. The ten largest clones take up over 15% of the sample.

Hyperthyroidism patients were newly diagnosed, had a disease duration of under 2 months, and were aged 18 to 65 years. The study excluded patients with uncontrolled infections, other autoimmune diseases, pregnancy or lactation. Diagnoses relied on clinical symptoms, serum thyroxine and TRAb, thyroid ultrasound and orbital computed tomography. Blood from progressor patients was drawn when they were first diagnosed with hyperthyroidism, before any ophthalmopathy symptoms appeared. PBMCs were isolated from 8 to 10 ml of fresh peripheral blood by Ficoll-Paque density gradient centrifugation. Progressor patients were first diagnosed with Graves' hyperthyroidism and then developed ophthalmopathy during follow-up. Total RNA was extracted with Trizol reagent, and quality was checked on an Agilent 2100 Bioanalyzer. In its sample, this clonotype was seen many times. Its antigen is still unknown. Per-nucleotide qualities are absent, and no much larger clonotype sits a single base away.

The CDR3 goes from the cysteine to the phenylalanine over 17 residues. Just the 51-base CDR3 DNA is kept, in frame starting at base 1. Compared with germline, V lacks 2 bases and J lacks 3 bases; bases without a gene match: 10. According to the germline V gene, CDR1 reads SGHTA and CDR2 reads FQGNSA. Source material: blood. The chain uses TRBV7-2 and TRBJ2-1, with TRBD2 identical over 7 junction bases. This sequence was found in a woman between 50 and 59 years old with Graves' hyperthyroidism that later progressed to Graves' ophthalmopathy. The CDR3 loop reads CASSLSSASGLYNEQFF. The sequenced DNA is TGTGCCAGCAGCTTATCTTCGGCTAGCGGACTCTACAATGAGCAGTTCTTC.